This T cell receptor (beta chain) comes out of a study of cytomegalovirus exposure and HLA in healthy donors. Profiling relied on immunoSEQ multiplex PCR, and the TCRdb table lists in-frame clones only, not all of them. The table records under 300,000 clones, 70% to 90% of them present only once. The V gene's germline CDR1 is LNHDA and CDR2 SQIVND (reference sequence). The length of the CDR3 is 11 residues. For this clone: Its antigen is undetermined. Compared with germline, one end of the junction differs, possibly owing to a read error.

Study-wide findings and caveats: First-cohort TCR clusters tended to co-occur in the 120 or so validation repertoires, a later analysis found. In vitro assays verified that three CMV-associated chains recognized CMV antigens specifically.

The sequenced sample consisted of PBMCs. This chain uses TRBV19 with TRBJ1-4, with D perhaps TRBD1 (5 bases). This TCR came from a woman between 18 and 29 years old in good health and CMV-seronegative. CDR3 nucleotides: TGTGCCAGTAGCATGGGGCGGGATAGGGTTTTT. It translates to CASSMGRDRVF.